These 23 T cell receptor beta chains originate from one sample sequenced in a study of blood T cell repertoires in COVID-19. TCRdb's table, derived via immunoSEQ multiplex PCR, lists solely in-frame clones and lacks some. The table lists 85,000 to 120,000 clones, approximately 80% of them singletons. The specimen sequenced was peripheral blood. All receptors come from a man aged 55 to 70 with active or convalescent COVID-19.

The gene calls are TRBV12-5 and TRBJ2-3, with 8 bases matching TRBD2. CDR3 length: 14 amino acids. J lost 6 bases, V lost 7 bases, and 9 bases had no gene match. Germline assignment: CDR1 LGHNT and CDR2 FRNRAP. The CDR3, as DNA: TGTGCTAGTGCTCGGGACGGCGGGAGGGATACGCAGTATTTT. It translates to CASARDGGRDTQYF.

The J gene is TRBJ2-7, the V gene TRBV7-6, with TRBD1 identical over 8 bases. Germline assignment: CDR1 SGHVS and CDR2 FNYEAQ. The ends lost 5 bases at V and 1 base at J; junction bases unmatched: 7. This CDR3 contains 15 residues. DNA of the CDR3: TGTGCCAGCAGCCATACAGGGGGAGAATCCTACGAGCAGTACTTC. It yields the protein CASSHTGGESYEQYF.

The CDR3 loop is CASSLLVRTGGTGELFF. DNA for the CDR3: TGCGCCAGCAGCCTTCTAGTTAGGACAGGGGGCACCGGGGAGCTGTTTTTT. This chain joins TRBV4-1 and TRBJ2-2, with 10 bases lining up with TRBD1. The V segment lost 4 bases and the J segment 4 bases; nucleotides outside the gene matches: 9. CDR3 size: 17 residues. Germline loops: CDR1 MGHRA, CDR2 YSYEKL.

This CDR3 is CASSLWASGRALSYNEQFF. CDR3 bases: TGTGCCAGCAGCTTATGGGCTAGCGGGAGGGCCCTGTCCTACAATGAGCAGTTCTTC. The rearrangement joins TRBV7-9 to TRBJ2-1; 12 nucleotides line up with TRBD2. Germline-derived CDR1 and CDR2 are SEHNR and FQNEAQ (reference sequence). The V gene end was trimmed by 2 bases and the J gene end by 1 base; junction bases not matched to a gene: 9. The CDR3 totals 19 residues.

The chain is built from TRBV18 and TRBJ2-2; no clear D gene. CDR1 KGHSH and CDR2 LQKENI come from the germline V gene. This CDR3 has 13 amino acids. V lost 4 bases and J lost 1, with 4 bases in between. CDR3 in amino acids: CASSLKNTGELFF. The CDR3, as DNA: TGTGCCAGCTCACTCAAGAACACCGGGGAGCTGTTTTTT.

This rearrangement joins TRBV19 to TRBJ2-3, with TRBD2 identical over 14 bases. Germline-derived CDR1 and CDR2 are LNHDA and SQIVND (reference sequence). The CDR3 contains 15 residues. V shed 6 bases and J 5 bases; nucleotides not matched to a gene: 4. Written as DNA, the CDR3 is TGTGCCAGTAGATGGACTAGCGGGGGGCGAGATACGCAGTATTTT. It specifies CASRWTSGGRDTQYF.

Only a few counts were recorded for this clone. For the CDR3, the DNA is TGTGCCAGCAGTCGCAAAGGACAGGGGGCCTACGAGCAGTACTTC. This gives the protein CASSRKGQGAYEQYF. The chain joins TRBV27 to TRBJ2-7; 10 positions match TRBD1. CDR3 length: 15 residues. V dropped 5 bases and J dropped 2; count of bases not matched to a gene: 6. The germline CDR1 and CDR2 sequences are MNHEY and SMNVEV (reference sequence).

The table lists this clone with a count of one. The CDR3 region has the DNA TGTGCCAGCAGTTTAGGCGGAAACACTGAAGCTTTCTTT. It encodes CASSLGGNTEAFF. The gene calls are TRBV27 and TRBJ1-1; D call uncertain. Germline V gene sequence: CDR1 MNHEY, CDR2 SMNVEV (reference sequence). The germline V and J ends were trimmed by 2 bases and 2 bases, with 6 bases remaining between them. The CDR3 extends over 13 amino acids.

J is TRBJ1-2 and V is TRBV12-3 or TRBV12-4, with 8 bases fitting TRBD1. CDR3 size: 13 residues. V gave up 7 bases and J gave up 6 bases; unmatched junction bases: 7. The CDR3 region has the DNA TGTGCCAGCATTGGACAGGGTCGAAATGGCTACACCTTC. It translates to CASIGQGRNGYTF.

This chain uses TRBV10-3 with TRBJ2-7; D possibly corresponds to TRBD2 (6 bases). Germline values: CDR1 ENHRY, CDR2 SYGVKD. V lost 3 bases and J 0 bases, leaving 12 bases between the germline ends. CDR3 length: 15 amino acids. The DNA of the CDR3 is TGTGCCATCAGTGATCCGGGGGAAACCTCCTACGAGCAGTACTTC. Its translation: CAISDPGETSYEQYF.

V gene TRBV12-3 or TRBV12-4 combines with J gene TRBJ2-3; D perhaps matches TRBD2 (5 bases). The CDR3 loop spans 13 amino acids. With 8 bases removed from V and 4 bases from J, the gap between germline ends came to 13 bases. The CDR3, as DNA: TGTGCCAGCGTACTAGGAGCGTCAGATACGCAGTATTTT. Its protein is CASVLGASDTQYF.

The V call is TRBV2, the J call TRBJ2-7; 8 bases map to TRBD1. The CDR3 is 14 amino acids. The germline CDR1 and CDR2 sequences are SNHLY and FYNNEI. Trimming at V came to 6 bases and at J to 0 bases, leaving 4 bases not matched to a gene. CDR3 DNA: TGTGCCAGCAGACGGACAGGGAGCTCCTACGAGCAGTACTTC. It translates to CASRRTGSSYEQYF.

This clone was recorded only once. CDR3 amino acids: CASSSDGASYNEQFF. The CDR3 DNA follows: TGCGCCAGCAGCTCTGATGGGGCCTCCTACAATGAGCAGTTCTTC. This sequence joins TRBV5-1 and TRBJ2-1, with D possibly matching TRBD1 (5 bases). V lost 3 bases, J lost 0 bases, and 10 bases lay in between. The CDR3 consists of 15 residues. The V gene's germline CDR1 is SGHRS and CDR2 YFSETQ.

In its sample, this clone was seen once. This chain uses TRBV30 with TRBJ1-1; 8 bases are shared with TRBD1. The CDR3 has 12 residues. Germline V gives CDR1 GTSNPN, CDR2 SVGIG (reference sequence). V shed 4 bases, J shed 5 bases, and the junction held 3 bases outside the gene matches. The CDR3 bases are TGTGCCTGGAAACAGGGGGGAACTGAAGCTTTCTTT. Translating it yields CAWKQGGTEAFF.

The V gene is TRBV5-6, the J gene TRBJ1-1, with D unclear. Germline V gene sequence: CDR1 SGHDT, CDR2 YYEEEE. V shed 4 bases and J shed 0 bases, with 7 bases lying between them. The CDR3 is 13 residues long. In DNA, the CDR3 is TGTGCCAGCAGCCCCCCTATGAACACTGAAGCTTTCTTT. Translating gives CASSPPMNTEAFF.

This clone was found a few times. J is TRBJ2-5 and V is TRBV4-2, with TRBD2 matching over 13 bases. V shed 0 bases and J 5 bases; nucleotides not matched to a gene: 12. The CDR3 covers 19 residues. Germline CDR1 and CDR2: LGHNA and YNFKEQ. CDR3: CASSQELAGGRSVVETQYF. The CDR3 bases are TGTGCCAGCAGCCAAGAACTAGCGGGAGGGCGGTCGGTCGTGGAGACCCAGTACTTC.

The rearrangement joins TRBV3-1 (or the pseudogene TRBV3-2) to TRBJ2-7; 9 bases are a match to TRBD2. Germline CDR1 LGHDT, CDR2 YNNKEL (reference sequence). The V and J ends lost 3 bases and 0 bases, in that order; junction bases with no gene match: 9. This CDR3 contains 17 residues. The CDR3 DNA reads as TGTGCCAGCAGCCATGGGCTTTGGACTAGCGCCTCCTACGAGCAGTACTTC. It encodes CASSHGLWTSASYEQYF.

This rearrangement joins TRBV5-6 to TRBJ1-5; the D gene is possibly TRBD1 (5 bases). This CDR3 is 12 amino acids long. Germline V gene data show CDR1 as SGHDT and CDR2 as YYEEEE. V gave up 1 base and J gave up 7 bases, with 6 bases separating them. The CDR3, as DNA: TGTGCCAGCAGCTTGTCAGGGCAGCCCCAGCATTTT. This gives the protein CASSLSGQPQHF.

The V and J genes are TRBV4-1 and TRBJ2-7; no firm D call. The germline gives CDR1 MGHRA, CDR2 YSYEKL. V lost 3 bases to trimming and J lost 7 bases, with 13 bases between them. CDR3 size: 13 residues. The CDR3 DNA follows: TGCGCCAGCAGCCATGGCATCGAATTGGAGCAGTACTTC. Translation: CASSHGIELEQYF.

J is TRBJ2-3 and V is TRBV6-5, with a possible D match to TRBD2 (5 bases). CDR3 length equals 16 residues. Germline-derived CDR1 and CDR2 are MNHEY and SVGAGI. Trimming stripped 2 bases from V and 2 bases from J, with 14 bases between. In DNA, the CDR3 is TGTGCCAGCAGTTACGAAGCGGAGCTAAACACAGATACGCAGTATTTT. This translates into CASSYEAELNTDTQYF.

The chain recombines TRBV28 with TRBJ2-7, with a possible D match to TRBD1 (6 bases). V was cut by 7 bases and J by 3 bases, with 10 bases left in between. The germline V gene encodes CDR1 MDHEN and CDR2 SYDVKM. This CDR3 has 12 amino acids. The CDR3 here is CASTTQGYEQYF. In DNA form, the CDR3 reads TGTGCCAGCACCACACAGGGCTACGAGCAGTACTTC.

This clone was detected only once. V is TRBV14 and J is TRBJ2-2, with a possible D match to TRBD2 (6 bases). Trimming cost V 2 bases and J 5 bases, with 15 bases left between them. The germline gives CDR1 SGHDN, CDR2 FVKESK. This CDR3 comprises 16 residues. CDR3 sequence: CASSQLGGFLTGELFF. CDR3 bases: TGTGCCAGCAGCCAATTAGGAGGGTTTCTAACCGGGGAGCTGTTTTTT.

This chain connects TRBV5-8 to TRBJ2-5, with TRBD1 matching 8 bases. The ends lost 6 bases at V and 3 bases at J; junction bases unmatched: 10. The CDR3 covers 15 residues. In germline, CDR1 is SGHTS, CDR2 YDEGEE. The CDR3 region has the DNA TGTGCCAGCACCACTAGACAGGGGAGGAAAGAGACCCAGTACTTC. This codes for CASTTRQGRKETQYF. Together with reference TRBV5-8 and TRBJ2-5, the CDR3 gives the full variable domain: EAGVTQSPTHLIKTRGQQATLRCSPISGHTSVYWYQQALGLGLQFLLWYDEGEERNRGNFPPRFSGRQFPNYSSELNVNALELEDSALYLCASTTRQGRKETQYFGPGTRLLVL.